The rows below give T cell receptor beta chains drawn from one sample of a study of cytomegalovirus exposure and HLA in healthy donors. The assay was immunoSEQ multiplex PCR, and TCRdb's table has in-frame clones only and misses some. There are around 100,000 clones in the sample; 79% occur only once, and 4% lies in the top ten. The sequenced sample was PBMCs. The receptors here all came from a middle-aged man in good health and CMV-seropositive. CDR3s include the opening cysteine and the closing phenylalanine or tryptophan. The D gene is left open where the match is weak. Expanded clones get a size class; other rows say once, few or many, or leave the size out.

clone_size: -; d_call: TRBD1; j_call: TRBJ2-3; cdr3_length: 17; v_call: TRBV10-3; cdr3_nt: TGTGCCATCAGTGACCGAGGACAGGGGACACTTCCAGATACGCAGTATTTT; cdr3_aa: CAISDRGQGTLPDTQYF
clone_size: few; d_call: TRBD2; j_call: TRBJ2-5; cdr3_length: 15; v_call: TRBV5-1; cdr3_nt: TGCGCCAGCAGCCCCGGGGCGGGAGGCCAAGAGACCCAGTACTTC; cdr3_aa: CASSPGAGGQETQYF
clone_size: -; d_call: TRBD1; j_call: TRBJ2-5; cdr3_length: 15; v_call: TRBV5-1; cdr3_nt: TGCGCCACTACAGGCCTCGGGGACAGCCAAGAGACCCAGTACTTC; cdr3_aa: CATTGLGDSQETQYF
clone_size: -; d_call: TRBD1; j_call: TRBJ1-2; cdr3_length: 17; v_call: TRBV7-2; cdr3_nt: TGTGCCAGCAGCTTATACGGGACAGGGGACACTAACTATGGCTACACCTTC; cdr3_aa: CASSLYGTGDTNYGYTF
clone_size: -; d_call: TRBD2; j_call: TRBJ2-7; cdr3_length: 17; v_call: TRBV5-6; cdr3_nt: TGTGCCAGCAGCTTTAGCCTGGGGCTAGCGGGATTCGACGAGCAGTACTTC; cdr3_aa: CASSFSLGLAGFDEQYF
clone_size: once; d_call: -; j_call: TRBJ2-7; cdr3_length: 13; v_call: TRBV14; cdr3_nt: TGTGCCAGCAGCCAATTGGAGGGCCTCGAGCAGTACTTC; cdr3_aa: CASSQLEGLEQYF
clone_size: -; d_call: -; j_call: TRBJ1-1; cdr3_length: 13; v_call: TRBV9; cdr3_nt: TGTGCCAGCAGCGTAAACATGAACACTGAAGCTTTCTTT; cdr3_aa: CASSVNMNTEAFF
clone_size: -; d_call: TRBD1; j_call: TRBJ1-2; cdr3_length: 14; v_call: TRBV28; cdr3_nt: TGTGCCAGCAGTCCCTCGGGACAGGACTATGGCTACACCTTC; cdr3_aa: CASSPSGQDYGYTF
clone_size: once; d_call: -; j_call: TRBJ1-3; cdr3_length: 14; v_call: TRBV6-5; cdr3_nt: TGTGCCAGCAGTGCCGACAACTCTGGAAACACCATATATTTT; cdr3_aa: CASSADNSGNTIYF
clone_size: once; d_call: TRBD1; j_call: TRBJ1-6; cdr3_length: 14; v_call: TRBV30; cdr3_nt: TGTGCCTGGAGTGGACAGGGTATTGGATCACCCCTCCACTTT; cdr3_aa: CAWSGQGIGSPLHF
clone_size: -; d_call: TRBD2; j_call: TRBJ2-3; cdr3_length: 15; v_call: TRBV7-8; cdr3_nt: TGTGCCAGCAGCCGGCCGACGGGAGGAACAGATACGCAGTATTTT; cdr3_aa: CASSRPTGGTDTQYF
clone_size: -; d_call: TRBD1; j_call: TRBJ1-5; cdr3_length: 17; v_call: TRBV19; cdr3_nt: TGTGCCAGTACCTCATCCTCTGGACAGGGCCGGGCTCAGCCCCAGCATTTT; cdr3_aa: CASTSSSGQGRAQPQHF
clone_size: once; d_call: TRBD1; j_call: TRBJ2-7; cdr3_length: 17; v_call: TRBV7-9; cdr3_nt: TGTGCCACCGGAGAGGACAGGGGCGATTCCGGCTCCTACGAGCAGTACTTC; cdr3_aa: CATGEDRGDSGSYEQYF
clone_size: -; d_call: -; j_call: TRBJ2-2; cdr3_length: 14; v_call: TRBV6-6; cdr3_nt: TGTGCCAGCAGCTTAGCCAGGGAGGACGGGGAGCTGTTTTTT; cdr3_aa: CASSLAREDGELFF
clone_size: -; d_call: -; j_call: TRBJ2-2; cdr3_length: 13; v_call: TRBV29-1; cdr3_nt: TGCAGCGTTGATCAGGGGTACACCGGGGAGCTGTTTTTT; cdr3_aa: CSVDQGYTGELFF
clone_size: once; d_call: -; j_call: TRBJ2-7; cdr3_length: 12; v_call: TRBV18; cdr3_nt: TGTGCCAGCGAAGGACAAAACGACGAGCAGTACTTC; cdr3_aa: CASEGQNDEQYF
clone_size: -; d_call: -; j_call: TRBJ2-1; cdr3_length: 18; v_call: TRBV28; cdr3_nt: TGTGCCAGCAGTTTCCCACATAGGGGGGGCGCGGAGTACAATGAGCAGTTCTTC; cdr3_aa: CASSFPHRGGAEYNEQFF
clone_size: -; d_call: TRBD1; j_call: TRBJ2-1; cdr3_length: 14; v_call: TRBV5-1; cdr3_nt: TGCGCCAGCAGCTTAACAGGGGCTTTGAATGAGCAGTTCTTC; cdr3_aa: CASSLTGALNEQFF
clone_size: -; d_call: TRBD2; j_call: TRBJ2-7; cdr3_length: 16; v_call: TRBV4-2; cdr3_nt: TGTGCCAGCAGCCCGGGGACTAGCGGGACGAGGTACGAGCAGTACTTC; cdr3_aa: CASSPGTSGTRYEQYF
clone_size: -; d_call: -; j_call: TRBJ2-1; cdr3_length: 17; v_call: TRBV15; cdr3_nt: TGTGCCACCAGCAGAGATCCCTCGGGGGACTCCTACAATGAGCAGTTCTTC; cdr3_aa: CATSRDPSGDSYNEQFF
clone_size: -; d_call: TRBD1; j_call: TRBJ1-2; cdr3_length: 15; v_call: TRBV27; cdr3_nt: TGTGCCAGCAGTCCGGGACAGGGCCGAAACTATGGCTACACCTTC; cdr3_aa: CASSPGQGRNYGYTF
clone_size: once; d_call: -; j_call: TRBJ1-2; cdr3_length: 13; v_call: TRBV30; cdr3_nt: TGTGCCAAAGAACTCAACAACAGGGATGGCTACACCTTC; cdr3_aa: CAKELNNRDGYTF
clone_size: -; d_call: -; j_call: TRBJ1-4; cdr3_length: 15; v_call: TRBV6-5; cdr3_nt: TGTGCCTCCCGGGGAGCAAAGGAAACTAATGAAAAACTGTTTTTT; cdr3_aa: CASRGAKETNEKLFF
clone_size: -; d_call: TRBD1; j_call: TRBJ2-7; cdr3_length: 17; v_call: TRBV5-1; cdr3_nt: TGCGCCAGCAGCTTGGTTACAGGGGATTCCGGGCCTATCGAGCAGTACTTC; cdr3_aa: CASSLVTGDSGPIEQYF
clone_size: -; d_call: -; j_call: TRBJ2-6; cdr3_length: 16; v_call: TRBV15; cdr3_nt: TGTGCCACCAGCAGAGGAGGGAGCTCTGGGGCCAACGTCCTGACTTTC; cdr3_aa: CATSRGGSSGANVLTF
clone_size: -; d_call: TRBD1; j_call: TRBJ2-3; cdr3_length: 16; v_call: TRBV7-9; cdr3_nt: TGTGCCAGCAGCTTCCCCGATTCTGGGACAGGGAATTCCGAGTATTTT; cdr3_aa: CASSFPDSGTGNSEYF
clone_size: once; d_call: TRBD1; j_call: TRBJ2-7; cdr3_length: 14; v_call: TRBV28; cdr3_nt: TGTGCCAGCAATCCGGGACAGGTCGCTAGCGAGCAGTACTTC; cdr3_aa: CASNPGQVASEQYF
clone_size: -; d_call: TRBD1; j_call: TRBJ2-2; cdr3_length: 16; v_call: TRBV5-6; cdr3_nt: TGTGCCAGCAGCTGGGGACAGGCCGGGAACACCGGGGAGCTGTTTTTT; cdr3_aa: CASSWGQAGNTGELFF
clone_size: -; d_call: TRBD2; j_call: TRBJ2-3; cdr3_length: 14; v_call: TRBV5-1; cdr3_nt: TGCGCCAGCATACCAAGCGGGAGAGTTGATACGCAGTATTTT; cdr3_aa: CASIPSGRVDTQYF
clone_size: -; d_call: TRBD2; j_call: TRBJ2-7; cdr3_length: 14; v_call: TRBV6-5; cdr3_nt: TGTGCCAGCAGCCCGGGACTAGCTGGGTACGAGCAGTACTTC; cdr3_aa: CASSPGLAGYEQYF
clone_size: -; d_call: TRBD2; j_call: TRBJ2-5; cdr3_length: 15; v_call: TRBV6-5; cdr3_nt: TGTGCCAGCAGTTACTCACTAGCGGGAGGAGAGACCCAGTACTTC; cdr3_aa: CASSYSLAGGETQYF
clone_size: -; d_call: TRBD2; j_call: TRBJ2-1; cdr3_length: 18; v_call: TRBV11-2; cdr3_nt: TGTGCCAGCAGCCGAGGGGGGATAAGCGGGAGTTATAACAATGAGCAGTTCTTC; cdr3_aa: CASSRGGISGSYNNEQFF
clone_size: -; d_call: TRBD1; j_call: TRBJ2-6; cdr3_length: 15; v_call: TRBV7-9; cdr3_nt: TGTGCCAGCAGCAAGACAGGGTCCGGGGCCAACGTCCTGACTTTC; cdr3_aa: CASSKTGSGANVLTF
clone_size: -; d_call: TRBD1; j_call: TRBJ2-7; cdr3_length: 13; v_call: TRBV5-1; cdr3_nt: TGCGCCAGCAGACAGGGGGAATCCTACGAGCAGTACTTC; cdr3_aa: CASRQGESYEQYF
clone_size: -; d_call: TRBD1; j_call: TRBJ1-3; cdr3_length: 16; v_call: TRBV30; cdr3_nt: TGTGCCTGGAGTCCCCGGACAGGGCTCTCTGGAAACACCATATATTTT; cdr3_aa: CAWSPRTGLSGNTIYF
clone_size: -; d_call: TRBD2; j_call: TRBJ2-7; cdr3_length: 16; v_call: TRBV7-3; cdr3_nt: TGTGCCAGCAGCCTAGAATGGGCGGGAGGCTGCTACGAGCAGTACTTC; cdr3_aa: CASSLEWAGGCYEQYF
clone_size: -; d_call: -; j_call: TRBJ1-4; cdr3_length: 16; v_call: TRBV7-2; cdr3_nt: TGTGCCAGCAGCTTAGTGGGGACATTTGTAAGTGAAAAACTGTTTTTT; cdr3_aa: CASSLVGTFVSEKLFF
clone_size: -; d_call: -; j_call: TRBJ2-6; cdr3_length: 14; v_call: TRBV5-4; cdr3_nt: TGTGCCAGCAGCTTGAACTTCGGGGCCAACGTCCTGACTTTC; cdr3_aa: CASSLNFGANVLTF
clone_size: -; d_call: TRBD1; j_call: TRBJ1-5; cdr3_length: 13; v_call: TRBV6-1; cdr3_nt: TGTGCCAGCTGCAGGGGGTTTGATCAGCCCCAGCATTTT; cdr3_aa: CASCRGFDQPQHF
clone_size: -; d_call: -; j_call: TRBJ2-7; cdr3_length: 13; v_call: TRBV10-3; cdr3_nt: TGTGCCACCGAACAGGGCGGATCCTACGAGCAGTACTTC; cdr3_aa: CATEQGGSYEQYF
clone_size: -; d_call: TRBD1; j_call: TRBJ1-5; cdr3_length: 16; v_call: TRBV5-6; cdr3_nt: TGTGCCAGCAGCGCCGACAGGGGACTTAGCAATCAGCCCCAGCATTTT; cdr3_aa: CASSADRGLSNQPQHF
clone_size: -; d_call: TRBD1; j_call: TRBJ2-5; cdr3_length: 15; v_call: TRBV5-1; cdr3_nt: TGCGCCAGCAGCGGCGGGACAGGGGGCTTGGAGACCCAGTACTTC; cdr3_aa: CASSGGTGGLETQYF
clone_size: -; d_call: -; j_call: TRBJ2-1; cdr3_length: 11; v_call: TRBV28; cdr3_nt: TGTGCCAGCATCGGAGGTTATGAGCAGTTCTTC; cdr3_aa: CASIGGYEQFF
clone_size: -; d_call: TRBD2; j_call: TRBJ2-3; cdr3_length: 17; v_call: TRBV5-1; cdr3_nt: TGCGCCAGCAGCTTGGAATTCCCGGGACTAGCTACAGATACGCAGTATTTT; cdr3_aa: CASSLEFPGLATDTQYF
clone_size: -; d_call: -; j_call: TRBJ1-2; cdr3_length: 13; v_call: TRBV14; cdr3_nt: TGTGCCAGCAGCCGGACTCTGAACTATGGCTACACCTTC; cdr3_aa: CASSRTLNYGYTF
clone_size: -; d_call: -; j_call: TRBJ2-7; cdr3_length: 18; v_call: TRBV6-1; cdr3_nt: TGTGCCAGCAGTGAATTAACGAAGGGGCAGAGATACGCCTACGAGCAGTACTTC; cdr3_aa: CASSELTKGQRYAYEQYF
clone_size: -; d_call: -; j_call: TRBJ1-1; cdr3_length: 13; v_call: TRBV6-6; cdr3_nt: TGTGCCAGCAGTTATGTAGAGAACACTGAAGCTTTCTTT; cdr3_aa: CASSYVENTEAFF
clone_size: -; d_call: -; j_call: TRBJ2-5; cdr3_length: 13; v_call: TRBV4-1; cdr3_nt: TGCGCCAGCAGCCAACGCCAGGGGGAGACCCAGTACTTC; cdr3_aa: CASSQRQGETQYF